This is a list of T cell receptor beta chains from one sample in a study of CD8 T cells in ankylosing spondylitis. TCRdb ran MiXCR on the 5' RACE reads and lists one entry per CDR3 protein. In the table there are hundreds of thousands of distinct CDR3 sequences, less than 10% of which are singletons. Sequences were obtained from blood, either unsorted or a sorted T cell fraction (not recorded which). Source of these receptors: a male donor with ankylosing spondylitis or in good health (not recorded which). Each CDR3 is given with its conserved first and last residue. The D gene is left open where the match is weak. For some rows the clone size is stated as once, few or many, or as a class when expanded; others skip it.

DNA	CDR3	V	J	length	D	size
TGTGCCAGCAGTTTAAGGGTCAACACTGAAGCTTTCTTT	CASSLRVNTEAFF	TRBV12-3/TRBV12-4	TRBJ1-1	13	-	medium-sized
TGTGCCAGCAGTCGAAAACTAGCGGGAGTGACCGGGGAGCTGTTTTTT	CASSRKLAGVTGELFF	TRBV12-3/TRBV12-4	TRBJ2-2	16	TRBD2	many
TGTGCCAGCAGCTTGGAGGGAACTCTCGGGGCTTTCTTT	CASSLEGTLGAFF	TRBV5-6	TRBJ1-1	13	-	few
TGTGCCACCAGCAGTCGTACGACGGGACTTTTTAATGAAAAACTGTTTTTT	CATSSRTTGLFNEKLFF	TRBV15	TRBJ1-4	17	-	-
TGCGCCAGCAGCTTGGAGGGCAGCAGGAACACTGAAGCTTTCTTT	CASSLEGSRNTEAFF	TRBV5-1	TRBJ1-1	15	-	many
TGCAGTGCTACCCCCCTGGGGACTAGCGGCAGAAACAATGAGCAGTTCTTC	CSATPLGTSGRNNEQFF	TRBV20-1	TRBJ2-1	17	TRBD2	few
TGCAGTGCCCCGACTTATGGACTCGGAGGGGATACGCAGTATTTT	CSAPTYGLGGDTQYF	TRBV20-1	TRBJ2-3	15	-	many
TGTGCCAGCAGCTTAGTACAGGGGGGAAGGAATGAGCAGTTCTTC	CASSLVQGGRNEQFF	TRBV11-2	TRBJ2-1	15	TRBD1	few
TGTGCCAGCAGTGAAGCGCCCAGCTACGAGCAGTACTTC	CASSEAPSYEQYF	TRBV6-1	TRBJ2-7	13	-	many
TGTGCCAGCAGCTCGGAAAACGGGTTTACGCAGTATTTT	CASSSENGFTQYF	TRBV7-9	TRBJ2-3	13	-	many
TGCAGTGCTAGACAGCGGTACGAGCAGTACTTC	CSARQRYEQYF	TRBV20-1	TRBJ2-7	11	-	many
TGTGCCAGCAGTTTATATTTGGGCTCTAGCACAGATACGCAGTATTTT	CASSLYLGSSTDTQYF	TRBV27	TRBJ2-3	16	-	-
TGCGCCAGCAGCCAATTAGGCGGTAGCGGAGGCTCCTACAATGAGCAGTTCTTC	CASSQLGGSGGSYNEQFF	TRBV4-3	TRBJ2-1	18	-	many
TGTGCCAGCTCACCAGCGGACCAGAGGGATCAGCCCCAGCATTTT	CASSPADQRDQPQHF	TRBV18	TRBJ1-5	15	-	-
TGCAGTGCTAGCCCCCTCACTAGCGGGAACAATGAGCAGTTCTTC	CSASPLTSGNNEQFF	TRBV20-1	TRBJ2-1	15	TRBD2	many
TGCGCCAGCAGCCCCGGGATGGCTAACTATGGCTACCCCTTC	CASSPGMANYGYPF	TRBV5-1	TRBJ1-2	14	-	-
TGCAGTGCTAAAGAGGGAACAACTAATGAAAAACTGTTTTTT	CSAKEGTTNEKLFF	TRBV20-1	TRBJ1-4	14	-	many
TGTGCCAGCAGCTTAGGTTCGCGGGGGTCGATGAACACTGAAGCTTTCTTT	CASSLGSRGSMNTEAFF	TRBV13	TRBJ1-1	17	-	many
TGTGCCAGCAGCCAAGTATACCGGGAGGATGTCACAGATACGCAGTATTTT	CASSQVYREDVTDTQYF	TRBV3-1	TRBJ2-3	17	TRBD2	many
TGCAGCGTTGTTCGGACAGGGGGGGATGGCTACACCTTC	CSVVRTGGDGYTF	TRBV29-1	TRBJ1-2	13	TRBD1	many
TGTGCCAGCAGCTTAGAGACTAGGGTGGATGAGCAGTTCTTC	CASSLETRVDEQFF	TRBV7-9	TRBJ2-1	14	-	many
TGTGCCAGCACACGGGAAGCTTCCTACGAGCAGTACTTC	CASTREASYEQYF	TRBV12-3/TRBV12-4	TRBJ2-7	13	-	many
TGCGCCAGCAGTCGGACTAGCTACACCGGGGAGCTGTTTTTT	CASSRTSYTGELFF	TRBV5-1	TRBJ2-2	14	TRBD2	many
TGTGCCAGCAGCCCCCGGGGGGTGGGTAATGAAAAACTGTTTTTT	CASSPRGVGNEKLFF	TRBV7-2	TRBJ1-4	15	-	few
TGTGCCAGCAGTACAAAGACAGGACAGTACGAGCAGTACTTC	CASSTKTGQYEQYF	TRBV27	TRBJ2-7	14	-	many
TGCAGTGCTAGAGAAGACGCGGGAGTGGTAAATGAGCAGTTCTTC	CSAREDAGVVNEQFF	TRBV20-1	TRBJ2-1	15	TRBD2	many
TGTGCCAGCAGCTTAGTGTCCACTGAAGCTTTCTTT	CASSLVSTEAFF	TRBV7-9	TRBJ1-1	12	-	many
TGTGCCATCAGTGTCTCTAGCGGGGCCTACGAGCAGTACTTC	CAISVSSGAYEQYF	TRBV10-3	TRBJ2-7	14	TRBD2	few
TGTGCCAGCAGTTTAAGCGGGGGGTACGCCAATGAGCAGTTCTTC	CASSLSGGYANEQFF	TRBV27	TRBJ2-1	15	TRBD2	few
TGCAGTGCTAGTGGACTAGCTTGGGGAAACACAGATACGCAGTATTTT	CSASGLAWGNTDTQYF	TRBV20-1	TRBJ2-3	16	TRBD2	few
TGTGCCAGCACCTTCCAGGGGGCCTACGAGCAGTACTTC	CASTFQGAYEQYF	TRBV7-2	TRBJ2-7	13	TRBD1	many
TGTGCCAGGAGCGCCGGGCAGGGTTTAAGCTCCTACAATGAGCAGTTCTTC	CARSAGQGLSSYNEQFF	TRBV4-2	TRBJ2-1	17	-	-
TGTGCCAGCGGGGGTGGGATACAGTTCAACTATGGCTACACCTTC	CASGGGIQFNYGYTF	TRBV6-1	TRBJ1-2	15	-	many
TGTGCCAGCAGCTTAGGGTCGGGGTCTTATGGCTACACCTTC	CASSLGSGSYGYTF	TRBV7-2	TRBJ1-2	14	-	many
TGTGCCAGCAGGGTGGACATTGTGAACACTGAAGCTTTCTTT	CASRVDIVNTEAFF	TRBV5-4	TRBJ1-1	14	-	few
TGTGCCAGCAGCCGAGGGTTCGACAATGAGCAGTTCTTC	CASSRGFDNEQFF	TRBV7-9	TRBJ2-1	13	-	many
TGTGCCACCAGCAGAGATCGGTTTGGCGAGCAGTACTTC	CATSRDRFGEQYF	TRBV15	TRBJ2-7	13	-	many
TGCAGTGCTAGACAGGGGGCATCCGGGGAGCTGTTTTTT	CSARQGASGELFF	TRBV20-1	TRBJ2-2	13	TRBD1	many
TGCTGTGCTAGAGATGCCAGTCTAGCGGGGCACACAGATACGCAGTATTTT	CCARDASLAGHTDTQYF	TRBV20-1	TRBJ2-3	17	TRBD2	-
TGCAGTGCTAGAGATCCGGACCAGGGGCCCTACGAGCAGTACTTC	CSARDPDQGPYEQYF	TRBV20-1	TRBJ2-7	15	-	many
TGCAGTGCTAGAGGACTAGCGGGAGGGCCGGATACGCAGTATTTT	CSARGLAGGPDTQYF	TRBV20-1	TRBJ2-3	15	TRBD2	few
TGCGCCAGCAGCTGGGGTGGACAGGGGGCGAATGGCTACACCTTC	CASSWGGQGANGYTF	TRBV5-1	TRBJ1-2	15	TRBD1	many
TGCGCCAGCAGCTTGGATCCTAGCGCAGCAGATACGCAGTATTTT	CASSLDPSAADTQYF	TRBV5-1	TRBJ2-3	15	-	many
TGTGCCAGCAGCTTACAACAGAACCAAGAGACCCAGTACTTC	CASSLQQNQETQYF	TRBV11-1	TRBJ2-5	14	-	few
TGCAGTGCTAGAAGGGACGGCTACGAGCAGTACTTC	CSARRDGYEQYF	TRBV20-1	TRBJ2-7	12	-	many
TGCGCCAGCAGCTTGGAGGCGGGAGACTGGAATGAGCAGTTCTTC	CASSLEAGDWNEQFF	TRBV5-1	TRBJ2-1	15	TRBD2	many
TGTGCCAGCAGCGTAGTTGGACAGGGGTCCTACAATGAGCAGTTCTTC	CASSVVGQGSYNEQFF	TRBV9	TRBJ2-1	16	TRBD1	many
TGTGCCAGTAGTATCGGACAGGGGATGGGGAATGAGCAGTTCTTC	CASSIGQGMGNEQFF	TRBV19	TRBJ2-1	15	TRBD1	-
TGTGCCAGCAGCCAACAGGGCAATGAGCAGTTCTTC	CASSQQGNEQFF	TRBV4-2	TRBJ2-1	12	-	many
TGTGCCAGCAGAGTCAAGCGGGCCCGCTCCTACAATGAGCAGTTCTTC	CASRVKRARSYNEQFF	TRBV6-2/TRBV6-3	TRBJ2-1	16	-	many
TGCAGCCTCTCCCGAGATCCGGTCTATGGCTACACCTTC	CSLSRDPVYGYTF	TRBV29-1	TRBJ1-2	13	-	many
TGCAGTGCTAGAACGGGTGGGGGGGCCGGAGATACGCAGTATTTT	CSARTGGGAGDTQYF	TRBV20-1	TRBJ2-3	15	-	many
TGTGCCAGCAGCCTCAGCGGGGGGGCCTATACGCAGTATTTT	CASSLSGGAYTQYF	TRBV27	TRBJ2-3	14	TRBD2	many
TGTGCCAGCTTAGCGGGAGAAAACGAGCAGTACTTC	CASLAGENEQYF	TRBV7-3	TRBJ2-7	12	TRBD2	-